The 17 T cell receptor beta chains below come from one sample, sequenced in a study of blood T cell repertoires in COVID-19. Measured with immunoSEQ multiplex PCR; TCRdb has only the in-frame clones, and not every one. The data hold some 100,000 clones, with roughly four fifths observed a single time. The sample was peripheral blood. These receptors all come from a man between 45 and 60 years old with active or convalescent COVID-19.

CDR3 DNA: TGCGCCAGCAGCCCAGCCCATAGCGGGACTTCCACAGATACGCAGTATTTT. Protein sequence: CASSPAHSGTSTDTQYF. V usage is TRBV5-1 and J usage is TRBJ2-3; TRBD2 agrees at 8 bases. The CDR3 totals 17 residues. CDR1 is SGHRS and CDR2 is YFSETQ in the germline V gene. Unmatched junction bases numbered 12, after V lost 4 bases and J lost 2 bases. The variable domain in full, with the rest retrieved from reference TRBV5-1 and TRBJ2-3, is KAGVTQTPRYLIKTRGQQVTLSCSPISGHRSVSWYQQTPGQGLQFLFEYFSETQRNKGNFPGRFSGRQFSNSRSEMNVSTLELGDSALYLCASSPAHSGTSTDTQYFGPGTRLTVL.

The chain combines TRBV7-2 with TRBJ2-1; 8 nucleotides line up with TRBD1. There are 16 residues in the CDR3. Germline values: CDR1 SGHTA, CDR2 FQGNSA. With 1 base clipped from V and 4 bases from J, the junction kept 6 bases outside the gene matches. DNA of the CDR3: TGTGCCAGCAGCTTAGACCGGACAGGGACGTACAATGAGCAGTTCTTC. Translation: CASSLDRTGTYNEQFF.

A single count supports this clone. The V and J genes are TRBV5-6 and TRBJ1-3; D is unclear. The CDR3 extends over 14 amino acids. CDR1 and CDR2 (germline): SGHDT, YYEEEE. V lost 0 bases to trimming and J lost 3 bases, with 7 bases between them. The CDR3: CASSLGANGNTIYF. The CDR3 region has the DNA TGTGCCAGCAGCTTGGGGGCCAATGGAAACACCATATATTTT. The variable domain in full, completed from reference TRBV5-6 and TRBJ1-3, reads DAGVTQSPTHLIKTRGQQVTLRCSPKSGHDTVSWYQQALGQGPQFIFQYYEEEERQRGNFPDRFSGHQFPNYSSELNVNALLLGDSALYLCASSLGANGNTIYFGEGSWLTVV.

V gene TRBV10-3 combines with J gene TRBJ1-5, with 7 bases that match TRBD1. Trimming cost V 3 bases and J 6 bases; bases outside gene matches: 5. The CDR3 is 14 amino acids. CDR1 and CDR2 (germline): ENHRY, SYGVKD. The CDR3 spells CAISEEGAVQPQHF. The DNA for the CDR3 is TGTGCCATCAGTGAAGAGGGGGCGGTTCAGCCCCAGCATTTT.

The chain combines TRBV5-1 with TRBJ1-4; the D is unclear. The CDR3 runs 15 residues. V lost 0 bases and J 7 bases, leaving 13 bases between the germline ends. Germline CDR1 SGHRS, CDR2 YFSETQ. The CDR3 DNA reads as TGCGCCAGCAGCTTGGAAGGAGGCCGGGGTGAAAAACTGTTTTTT. Residues: CASSLEGGRGEKLFF.

The V call is TRBV5-1, the J call TRBJ2-2; D call uncertain. Trimming removed 1 base from V and 1 base from J, with 11 bases in between. This CDR3 has 16 amino acids. Looked up from germline, CDR1 is SGHRS and CDR2 is YFSETQ. CDR3 bases: TGCGCCAGCAGCTTGATCCAGGCGAGGAACACCGGGGAGCTGTTTTTT. Protein: CASSLIQARNTGELFF.

The chain carries TRBV7-9 and TRBJ1-6; D gene uncertain. CDR3 length equals 14 residues. Looked up from germline, CDR1 is SEHNR and CDR2 is FQNEAQ (reference sequence). V shed 3 bases and J shed 9 bases, with 12 bases lying between them. CDR3 sequence (DNA): TGTGCCAGCAGCTTCCGGGGTTTGGGTTCACCCCTCCACTTT. Amino acid sequence: CASSFRGLGSPLHF. The full variable domain, its missing parts supplied by reference TRBV7-9 and TRBJ1-6, is DTGVSQNPRHKITKRGQNVTFRCDPISEHNRLYWYRQTLGQGPEFLTYFQNEAQLEKSRLLSDRFSAERPKGSFSTLEIQRTEQGDSAMYLCASSFRGLGSPLHFGNGTRLTVT.

This rearrangement joins TRBV19 to TRBJ1-2; D is unclear. CDR3 length: 14 residues. Germline V CDR1 and CDR2: LNHDA, SQIVND (reference sequence). Trimming took 5 bases from V and 4 from J, leaving 14 bases between them. The CDR3 DNA reads as TGTGCCAGTAGTGCCCAGGAGGGTCCCTATGGCTACACCTTC. Its translation: CASSAQEGPYGYTF.

V usage is TRBV19 and J usage is TRBJ2-5; TRBD2 agrees at 9 bases. This CDR3 has 15 residues. Germline V lookup: CDR1 LNHDA, CDR2 SQIVND (reference sequence). V shed 3 bases and J 5 bases; nucleotides not matched to a gene: 7. This CDR3 is CASSINAGGWETQYF. The CDR3 nucleotides read TGTGCCAGTAGTATTAACGCGGGGGGGTGGGAGACCCAGTACTTC.

A few counts support this clone. V is TRBV19 and J is TRBJ1-4; 9 bases are shared with TRBD1. Germline loops: CDR1 LNHDA, CDR2 SQIVND (reference sequence). The CDR3 spans 14 residues. The V gene end was trimmed by 7 bases and the J gene end by 4 bases; junction bases not matched to a gene: 4. CDR3 coding DNA: TGTGCCAGTACCCGGACAGGGGTTAATGAAAAACTGTTTTTT. Residues: CASTRTGVNEKLFF.

The chain is built from TRBV24-1 and TRBJ2-5, with TRBD1 matching over 7 bases. With 3 bases clipped from V and 5 bases from J, the junction kept 8 bases outside the gene matches. The CDR3 runs to 15 residues. Germline V gene lookup returns CDR1 KGHDR and CDR2 SFDVKD. CDR3 coding DNA: TGTGCCACCAGTGATACAGGGGTGGGGAAGGAGACCCAGTACTTC. It translates to CATSDTGVGKETQYF.

The chain has TRBV30 and TRBJ2-2, with 11 bases matching TRBD1. The CDR3 has 13 residues. Looked up from germline, CDR1 is GTSNPN and CDR2 is SVGIG (reference sequence). V gave up 5 bases and J gave up 8 bases; unmatched junction bases: 4. The CDR3 DNA is TGTGCCTGGGCGGGGACAGGGGGAGGGGAGCTGTTTTTT. This gives the protein CAWAGTGGGELFF. The complete variable domain, with remaining parts taken from reference TRBV30 and TRBJ2-2, reads SQTIHQWPATLVQPVGSPLSLECTVEGTSNPNLYWYRQAAGRGLQLLFYSVGIGQISSEVPQNLSASRPQDRQFILSSKKLLLSDSGFYLCAWAGTGGGELFFGEGSRLTVL.

This chain connects TRBV5-4 to TRBJ2-5, with D unclear. The germline CDR1 and CDR2 sequences are SGHNT and YYREEE (reference sequence). The CDR3 runs to 13 residues. Trimming pared 1 base from V and 1 base from J, leaving 5 bases between. CDR3 DNA: TGTGCCAGCAGCTTGCCGGGCCAAGAGACCCAGTACTTC. Its translation: CASSLPGQETQYF.

The rearrangement links TRBV7-2 to TRBJ2-2; D perhaps matches TRBD2 (7 bases). The germline gives CDR1 SGHTA, CDR2 FQGNSA. Trimming took off 3 bases at V and 2 bases at J, with 10 bases between the two ends. CDR3 size: 15 residues. The CDR3 bases are TGTGCCAGCAGCTTTCGGGGGGCCAACACCGGGGAGCTGTTTTTT. This sequence encodes CASSFRGANTGELFF.

The chain combines TRBV6-1 with TRBJ1-4; D not certain. The CDR3 contains 16 residues. Germline V CDR1 and CDR2: MNHNS, SASEGT. Trimming shortened V by 3 bases and J by 0 bases, and 11 bases separated the two germline ends. The CDR3 protein is CASSDPVNPTNEKLFF. Here the CDR3 DNA reads TGTGCCAGCAGTGATCCGGTCAACCCAACTAATGAAAAACTGTTTTTT.

The DNA for the CDR3 is TGTGCCACCAGTGAACCGGGACAGGGTCAAGAGACCCAGTACTTC. Its protein is CATSEPGQGQETQYF. The V and J genes are TRBV24-1 and TRBJ2-5, with 9 bases lining up with TRBD1. The CDR3 extends over 15 amino acids. The ends lost 4 bases at V and 2 bases at J; junction bases unmatched: 4. CDR1 KGHDR and CDR2 SFDVKD come from the germline V gene.

The genes are TRBV3-1 (or the pseudogene TRBV3-2) and TRBJ2-2, with D unclear. V was shortened by 2 bases and J by 6 bases, with 7 bases between the two germline ends. This CDR3 spans 13 amino acids. Germline V gives CDR1 LGHDT, CDR2 YNNKEL (reference sequence). CDR3 coding DNA: TGTGCCAGCAGCCAATATTTTTCCGGGGAGCTGTTTTTT. It yields the protein CASSQYFSGELFF.